Presented here are 18 T cell receptor beta chains from one specimen sequenced in a study of blood T cell repertoires in COVID-19. TCRdb's copy holds only in-frame clones and misses some; the assay was immunoSEQ multiplex PCR. This sample has 150,000 to 200,000 clones, with more than 75% found just once. The sequenced sample consisted of peripheral blood. Receptors originate from a man in his late teens or twenties with acute or convalescent COVID-19.

The chain combines TRBV29-1 with TRBJ1-1; 10 bases agree with TRBD1. The CDR3 totals 12 residues. With V trimmed by 5 bases and J by 4 bases, 1 base remained unmatched. Germline CDR1 reads SQVTM; CDR2 reads ANQGSEA. In nucleotides, the CDR3 is TGCAGCGTTAGGACAGGGGGCACTGAAGCTTTCTTT. Translating gives CSVRTGGTEAFF.

This rearrangement joins TRBV7-2 to TRBJ2-1, with TRBD2 as a possible D gene (6 bases). Germline CDR1 SGHTA, CDR2 FQGNSA. This CDR3 has 15 residues. The V end was cut by 3 bases, the J end by 0 bases, with 9 bases between. CDR3 sequence (DNA): TGTGCCAGCAGCTTTAAGACTAGCTCCTACAATGAGCAGTTCTTC. Translated, it gives CASSFKTSSYNEQFF.

The chain's CDR3 is CASSFSGGAGSEYF. CDR3 nucleotide sequence: TGTGCCAGCAGCTTCAGCGGGGGAGCTGGTTCGGAGTACTTC. This sequence joins TRBV7-2 and TRBJ2-7, with 8 bases matching TRBD2. Germline V gene sequence: CDR1 SGHTA, CDR2 FQGNSA. This CDR3 region has 14 residues. V lost 3 bases, J lost 11 bases, and 12 bases stayed unmatched.

The CDR3 loop is CAISVGRPQETQYF. CDR3 nucleotides: TGTGCCATCAGTGTAGGCAGGCCCCAAGAGACCCAGTACTTC. The V gene is TRBV10-3, the J gene TRBJ2-5, with D unclear. CDR3 length: 14 residues. Trimming took 4 bases from V and 1 from J, leaving 10 bases between them. CDR1 is ENHRY, CDR2 SYGVKD, per germline.

V usage is TRBV19 and J usage is TRBJ2-1; 7 bases line up with TRBD2. Germline V lookup: CDR1 LNHDA, CDR2 SQIVND (reference sequence). The CDR3 extends over 14 amino acids. With 7 bases clipped from V and 9 bases from J, the junction kept 12 bases outside the gene matches. CDR3 loop: CASTQREGFSEQFF. The CDR3 DNA is TGTGCCAGTACCCAGCGGGAAGGGTTTAGTGAGCAGTTCTTC.

The rearrangement links TRBV20-1 to TRBJ1-4; no definite D call. CDR1 is DFQATT, CDR2 SNEGSKA, per germline (reference sequence). This CDR3 is built from 14 residues. The V and J ends lost 3 bases and 8 bases respectively, with 16 bases between them. CDR3 bases: TGCAGTGCTAGTGAGAACACCCCCCGCGAAAAACTGTTTTTT. Protein sequence: CSASENTPREKLFF.

The J gene is TRBJ2-3, the V gene TRBV5-1; possible D gene TRBD1, 5 bases. The V and J ends lost 5 bases and 2 bases respectively, with 9 bases between them. The CDR3 runs 13 residues. Germline V gene lookup returns CDR1 SGHRS and CDR2 YFSETQ. The CDR3 here is CASRRTPTDTQYF. The DNA of the CDR3 is TGCGCCAGCAGGCGGACACCCACAGATACGCAGTATTTT.

V gene TRBV4-2 combines with J gene TRBJ1-2; a weak D match, TRBD1 (5 bases). The germline V gene encodes CDR1 LGHNA and CDR2 YNFKEQ. This CDR3 has 14 residues. V was cut by 0 bases and J by 5 bases, with 10 bases left in between. The CDR3 region is CASSQDLGGYGYTF. The DNA for the CDR3 is TGTGCCAGCAGCCAAGATCTCGGGGGGTATGGCTACACCTTC.

This chain uses TRBV5-5 with TRBJ2-1; D is unclear. Per germline, CDR1 SGHKS and CDR2 YYEKEE (reference sequence). This CDR3 contains 12 residues. V lost 3 bases, J lost 4 bases, and 5 bases lay in between. The CDR3 DNA reads as TGTGCCAGCAGCTCATTGTACAATGAGCAGTTCTTC. Translation: CASSSLYNEQFF.

V gene TRBV11-2 combines with J gene TRBJ1-2; 11 bases match TRBD1. With V trimmed by 4 bases and J by 1 base, 2 bases remained unmatched. The germline V gene encodes CDR1 SGHAT and CDR2 FQNNGV. The CDR3 length is 15 residues. CDR3 coding DNA: TGTGCCAGCAGCTGGGGGACAGGGGGTAACTATGGCTACACCTTC. Translation: CASSWGTGGNYGYTF.

The J gene is TRBJ2-1, the V gene TRBV5-1; 7 positions match TRBD1. The CDR3 is 16 amino acids. Germline values: CDR1 SGHRS, CDR2 YFSETQ. Trimming cost V 3 bases and J 8 bases; bases outside gene matches: 14. CDR3 nucleotides: TGCGCCAGCAGCTCCCCTCAAGACAGGGTAGGGGATGAGCAGTTCTTC. Translated: CASSSPQDRVGDEQFF.

The J gene is TRBJ1-1, the V gene TRBV13, with TRBD1 matching over 8 bases. This CDR3 spans 14 amino acids. Germline CDR1 PRHDT, CDR2 FYEKMQ (reference sequence). The V segment lost 4 bases and the J segment 1 base; nucleotides outside the gene matches: 2. The DNA of the CDR3 is TGTGCCAGCAGCTCGACAGGGGAGAACACTGAAGCTTTCTTT. Translation: CASSSTGENTEAFF.

V gene TRBV9 combines with J gene TRBJ1-2, with 7 nucleotides matching TRBD1. The CDR3 is made up of 16 amino acids. V shed 4 bases and J 0 bases; nucleotides not matched to a gene: 9. Germline CDR1 SGDLS, CDR2 YYNGEE. The CDR3 sequence: CASSPGQARANYGYTF. In DNA form, the CDR3 reads TGTGCCAGCAGCCCAGGACAGGCGAGAGCTAACTATGGCTACACCTTC.

J is TRBJ1-6 and V is TRBV10-3; D unresolved. Germline lookup yields CDR1 ENHRY and CDR2 SYGVKD. The CDR3 has 15 residues. V lost 2 bases, J lost 5 bases, and 10 bases lay in between. The CDR3 sequence: CAISEGPTNNSPLHF. The CDR3 DNA sequence: TGTGCCATCAGTGAGGGGCCTACCAATAATTCACCCCTCCACTTT.

The V gene is TRBV5-4, the J gene TRBJ1-1, with 7 bases lining up with TRBD1. This CDR3 comprises 12 residues. Trimming cost V 0 bases and J 8 bases; bases outside gene matches: 1. The germline V gene encodes CDR1 SGHNT and CDR2 YYREEE (reference sequence). The CDR3 loop is CASSLGDSEAFF. The CDR3 DNA reads TGTGCCAGCAGCTTGGGGGACAGCGAAGCTTTCTTT.

The J gene is TRBJ1-6, the V gene TRBV2; D ambiguous. The CDR3 length is 15 residues. The V and J ends lost 4 bases and 2 bases respectively, with 9 bases between them. The V gene's germline CDR1 is SNHLY and CDR2 FYNNEI. The CDR3: CASSGLTTYNSPLHF. DNA of the CDR3: TGTGCCAGCAGTGGTCTCACAACCTATAATTCACCCCTCCACTTT. The full variable domain, completed using reference TRBV2 and TRBJ1-6, is EPEVTQTPSHQVTQMGQEVILRCVPISNHLYFYWYRQILGQKVEFLVSFYNNEISEKSEIFDDQFSVERPDGSNFTLKIRSTKLEDSAMYFCASSGLTTYNSPLHFGNGTRLTVT.

The rearrangement joins TRBV5-1 to TRBJ2-1; 9 positions match TRBD2. V dropped 6 bases and J dropped 2; count of bases not matched to a gene: 6. The germline CDR1 and CDR2 sequences are SGHRS and YFSETQ. This CDR3 is built from 15 residues. CDR3 sequence reads: CASKRSGGTYNEQFF. The CDR3 region has the DNA TGCGCCAGCAAAAGAAGCGGGGGGACCTACAATGAGCAGTTCTTC.

The gene calls are TRBV9 and TRBJ2-1, with 8 bases lining up with TRBD2. V was pared by 1 base and J by 3 bases, with 3 bases of the junction left unmatched. The CDR3 is made up of 15 amino acids. In germline, CDR1 is SGDLS, CDR2 YYNGEE. The CDR3 is CASSVIREGYNEQFF. Here the CDR3 DNA reads TGTGCCAGCAGCGTAATCCGGGAGGGCTACAATGAGCAGTTCTTC.